Presented here are 8 T cell receptor beta chains from one specimen sequenced in a study of blood T cell repertoires in COVID-19. TCRdb keeps only in-frame clones here, not all; method: immunoSEQ multiplex PCR. The data contain some 120,000 clones, approximately 89% of them singletons. What was sequenced was peripheral blood. The receptors come from a woman of 80 years or more with COVID-19, enrolled during active disease.

The chain uses TRBV5-3 and TRBJ2-1; the match to TRBD2 covers 7 bases. TRBV5-3 is annotated as an ORF whose role is uncertain. J gave up 0 bases and V 0 bases, and 9 bases lay outside the gene matches. CDR3 length: 18 residues. CDR3 region: CARSLGGTNRYSYNEQFF. For the CDR3, the DNA is TGTGCCAGAAGCTTGGGAGGGACTAACCGTTACTCCTACAATGAGCAGTTCTTC.

The V call is TRBV12-3 or TRBV12-4, the J call TRBJ2-7; D perhaps matches TRBD1 (7 bases). V was pared by 6 bases and J by 10 bases, with 19 bases between. The CDR3 contains 13 residues. In DNA form, the CDR3 reads TGTGCCAGCAGCCCTGAAAGGAGGGGGCACCAGTACTTC. As protein: CASSPERRGHQYF.

This chain joins TRBV15 and TRBJ2-1; 9 bases agree with TRBD2. V was clipped by 0 bases and J by 9 bases; unmatched bases: 6. The V gene's germline CDR1 is LNHNV and CDR2 YYDKDF (reference sequence). The CDR3 covers 15 residues. The CDR3 here is CATSRDRLAGAEQFF. The CDR3 DNA sequence: TGTGCCACCAGCAGAGATCGATTAGCGGGAGCTGAGCAGTTCTTC.

The CDR3: CATSRAGFFRTEAFF. The CDR3 bases are TGTGCCACCAGCAGAGCGGGGTTTTTTCGCACTGAAGCTTTCTTT. V is TRBV15 and J is TRBJ1-1; D gene uncertain. The CDR3 loop spans 15 amino acids. Trimming removed 1 base from V and 4 bases from J, with 13 bases in between. Per germline, CDR1 LNHNV and CDR2 YYDKDF (reference sequence).

The chain couples TRBV3-1 (or the pseudogene TRBV3-2) to TRBJ1-4; perhaps TRBD1 as D (5 bases). Between the trimmed V and J ends, which lost 1 base and 7 bases, there was a span of 7 bases. The length of the CDR3 is 13 residues. Germline-derived CDR1 and CDR2 are LGHDT and YNNKEL (reference sequence). CDR3 nucleotide sequence: TGTGCCAGCAGCCAAGTCCAGGGTGAAAAACTGTTTTTT. Protein: CASSQVQGEKLFF.

This clone was picked up a small number of times. Here the CDR3 reads CASSSRVRTEAFF. The CDR3 nucleotides are TGTGCCAGCAGCTCCAGGGTAAGGACTGAAGCTTTCTTT. The chain uses TRBV11-2 and TRBJ1-1; D might be TRBD1 (5 bases). V dropped 4 bases and J dropped 5 bases, with 11 bases sitting between them. The CDR3 length is 13 residues. Looked up from germline, CDR1 is SGHAT and CDR2 is FQNNGV.

The chain carries TRBV28 and TRBJ1-1; 11 bases match TRBD1. CDR3 size: 15 residues. The germline V gene encodes CDR1 MDHEN and CDR2 SYDVKM. V lost 4 bases and J lost 6; bases outside the gene matches: 7. The CDR3 protein is CASSSPGQGAAEAFF. The CDR3 DNA follows: TGTGCCAGCAGTTCCCCCGGACAGGGGGCAGCTGAAGCTTTCTTT.

The V gene is TRBV18, the J gene TRBJ2-2, with a tentative D call TRBD2 (5 bases). Germline V gene data show CDR1 as KGHSH and CDR2 as LQKENI. This CDR3 comprises 17 residues. Trimming shortened V by 0 bases and J by 0 bases, and 11 bases separated the two germline ends. In DNA form, the CDR3 reads TGTGCCAGCTCACCACCCCTAGCCGGAGCGAACACCGGGGAGCTGTTTTTT. It yields the protein CASSPPLAGANTGELFF.